This T cell receptor beta chain was observed in a study of blood T cell repertoires in COVID-19. Study background: Donors in the United States, Italy and Spain gave samples during acute or convalescent COVID-19.

In the study's own analysis: Amplification of reference gene primers provided the estimated nucleated cell counts. Assay used: immunoSEQ multiplex PCR; TCRdb lists only in-frame clones, some missing. The D gene and trimming were derived from the DNA, and the V and J assignments and clone size from that table. This sample yields approximately 300,000 clones, of which 92% are seen a single time; less than 20% belongs to the top ten. Self-reported history from a screening survey and questionnaire set each donor's cohort. The germline gives CDR1 SGHRS, CDR2 YFSETQ. Trimming took off 4 bases at V and 1 base at J, with 11 bases between the two ends. The CDR3 is made up of 14 amino acids.

This chain joins TRBV5-1 and TRBJ2-5, with D perhaps matching TRBD2 (5 bases). This clonotype was sampled from a woman younger than 45 who had recovered from COVID-19. The sample taken for sequencing was PBMCs or T cells enriched from blood (not recorded which). The CDR3 loop reads CASSLGEGQETQYF. The CDR3 DNA follows: TGCGCCAGCAGCCTCGGTGAGGGCCAAGAGACCCAGTACTTC. Full variable domain (remainder filled in from reference TRBV5-1 and TRBJ2-5): KAGVTQTPRYLIKTRGQQVTLSCSPISGHRSVSWYQQTPGQGLQFLFEYFSETQRNKGNFPGRFSGRQFSNSRSEMNVSTLELGDSALYLCASSLGEGQETQYFGPGTRLLVL.